Listed below are T cell receptor beta chains from one sample, sequenced in a study of blood T cell repertoires in COVID-19. Using immunoSEQ multiplex PCR, the repertoire was profiled, and TCRdb retains in-frame clones only, with some absent. The repertoire holds approximately 200,000 clones, with about 90% as singletons. The sample consisted of peripheral blood. All receptors come from a man aged 40-49 years with active or convalescent COVID-19. Each CDR3 is given with its conserved first and last residue. Fields, in order: J gene, CDR3 length, clone size, V gene, D gene, CDR3 protein, CDR3 DNA. D genes are given only for firm matches. For some rows the clone size is stated as once, few or many, or as a class when expanded; others skip it.

>TRBJ1-3|14|once|TRBV9|.
CASSGQLHGNTIYF
TGTGCCAGCAGCGGACAGCTTCATGGAAACACCATATATTTT
>TRBJ1-4|16|.|TRBV19|TRBD1
CASSIVGGTGGEKLFF
TGTGCCAGTAGTATAGTAGGCGGGACAGGAGGTGAAAAACTGTTTTTT
>TRBJ2-2|11|few|TRBV5-4|.
CASSRTGELFF
TGTGCCAGCAGCCGCACCGGGGAGCTGTTTTTT
>TRBJ2-3|14|few|TRBV7-2|TRBD2
CASSLRLAGGAQYF
TGTGCCAGCAGCTTGAGACTAGCGGGGGGGGCGCAGTATTTT
>TRBJ1-2|15|.|TRBV5-4|TRBD1
CASSTRTGWNYGYTF
TGTGCCAGCAGCACGAGGACAGGGTGGAACTATGGCTACACCTTC
>TRBJ1-5|17|once|TRBV21-1|.
CASSRKNRFRSNQPQHF
TGTGCCAGCAGCCGAAAGAACCGGTTTAGAAGCAATCAGCCCCAGCATTTT
>TRBJ1-6|15|.|TRBV5-1|TRBD1
CASSLAGTGVSPLHF
TGCGCCAGCAGCCTCGCCGGGACAGGTGTTTCACCCCTCCACTTT
>TRBJ2-7|14|.|TRBV7-9|.
CASSPRQSSYEQYF
TGTGCCAGCAGCCCTCGACAGAGCTCCTACGAGCAGTACTTC
>TRBJ2-7|14|.|TRBV19|TRBD2
CASSPSGGFHEQYF
TGTGCCAGTAGTCCTAGCGGGGGGTTCCACGAGCAGTACTTC
>TRBJ1-1|14|.|TRBV6-1|.
CASSELRGGTEAFF
TGTGCCAGCAGTGAACTCAGAGGGGGCACTGAAGCTTTCTTT
>TRBJ2-5|17|.|TRBV7-9|.
CASSLGVRASGGGAQYF
TGTGCCAGCAGCTTAGGAGTTCGAGCTAGCGGAGGGGGAGCCCAGTACTTC
>TRBJ1-2|15|once|TRBV6-1|TRBD1
CASSEGTGGNYGYTF
TGTGCCAGCAGTGAAGGGACAGGGGGAAACTATGGCTACACCTTC
>TRBJ1-1|15|.|TRBV6-1|.
CASSERGLGNTEAFF
TGTGCCAGCAGTGAAAGAGGGTTGGGAAACACTGAAGCTTTCTTT
>TRBJ1-2|16|.|TRBV7-9|TRBD1
CASSLATGGNFDGYTF
TGTGCCAGCAGCTTAGCGACAGGGGGAAATTTCGATGGCTACACCTTC
>TRBJ2-7|13|few|TRBV9|TRBD2
CASSVEGGREQYF
TGTGCCAGCAGCGTAGAGGGAGGGAGAGAGCAGTACTTC
>TRBJ2-1|11|.|TRBV30|TRBD2
CAWGRGDEQFF
TGTGCCTGGGGCCGGGGGGATGAGCAGTTCTTC
>TRBJ2-7|14|.|TRBV9|TRBD2
CASSASGGSYEQYF
TGTGCCAGCAGCGCTAGCGGGGGCTCCTACGAGCAGTACTTC
>TRBJ1-1|15|.|TRBV29-1|.
CSVVSPGMGSTEAFF
TGCAGCGTTGTCAGCCCGGGGATGGGAAGCACTGAAGCTTTCTTT
>TRBJ2-1|15|.|TRBV27|TRBD2
CASSHLAGGGNEQFF
TGTGCCAGCAGTCATCTAGCGGGGGGAGGAAATGAGCAGTTCTTC
>TRBJ1-1|16|.|TRBV2|TRBD1
CASRTGTGLRRTEAFF
TGTGCCAGCAGGACCGGGACAGGGCTTCGGAGGACTGAAGCTTTCTTT
>TRBJ2-7|14|.|TRBV6-5|TRBD2
CASSYSGGNNEQYF
TGTGCCAGCAGTTACTCGGGAGGGAACAACGAGCAGTACTTC
>TRBJ2-1|14|.|TRBV15|TRBD2
CATSRGGTRNEQFF
TGTGCCACCAGCAGAGGTGGGACTAGGAATGAGCAGTTCTTC
>TRBJ1-6|14|.|TRBV24-1|.
CATIRTASHSPLHF
TGTGCCACCATTAGGACAGCTTCTCATTCACCCCTCCACTTT
>TRBJ2-2|13|.|TRBV7-2|.
CASSLERGGGLFF
TGTGCCAGCAGCTTAGAAAGGGGGGGCGGGCTGTTTTTT
>TRBJ2-3|13|.|TRBV12-3/TRBV12-4|.
CASSSLSGATQYF
TGTGCCAGCAGTTCCCTCTCCGGAGCTACGCAGTATTTT
>TRBJ2-7|12|.|TRBV28|.
CASRRGPGEQYF
TGTGCCAGCAGGAGAGGGCCAGGCGAGCAGTACTTC
>TRBJ2-2|13|.|TRBV28|.
CASTQVNTGELFF
TGTGCCAGCACACAGGTGAACACCGGGGAGCTGTTTTTT
>TRBJ1-1|14|.|TRBV2|TRBD1
CASRPDRGIPEAFF
TGTGCCAGCAGGCCAGACAGGGGGATCCCTGAAGCTTTCTTT
>TRBJ2-5|13|.|TRBV30|.
CAWSVRSRETQYF
TGTGCCTGGAGTGTACGTAGCCGGGAGACCCAGTACTTC